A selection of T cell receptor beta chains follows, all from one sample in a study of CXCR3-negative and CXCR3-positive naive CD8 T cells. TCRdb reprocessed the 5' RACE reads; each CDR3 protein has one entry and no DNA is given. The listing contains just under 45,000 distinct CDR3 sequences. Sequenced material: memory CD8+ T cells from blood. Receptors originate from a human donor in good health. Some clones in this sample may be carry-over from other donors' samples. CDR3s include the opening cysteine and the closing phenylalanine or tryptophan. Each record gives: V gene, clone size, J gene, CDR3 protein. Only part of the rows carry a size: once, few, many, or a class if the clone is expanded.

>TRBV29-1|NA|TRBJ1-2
CSGGDREAGYGYTF
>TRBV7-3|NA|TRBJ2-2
CASSQPDRESTGELFF
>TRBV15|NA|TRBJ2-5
CATSRDREIAGEREETQYF
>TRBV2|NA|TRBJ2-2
CASSFSTDNTGELFF
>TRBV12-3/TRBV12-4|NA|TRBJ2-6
CASSRVAGASGANVLTF
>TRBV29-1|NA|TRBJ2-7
CSVEARAYEQYF
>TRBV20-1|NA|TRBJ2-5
CSARDRGFETQYF
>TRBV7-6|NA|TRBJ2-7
CASSSMTGRLGEQYF
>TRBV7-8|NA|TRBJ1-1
CASSGRDRGANTEAFF
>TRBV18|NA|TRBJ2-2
CASSPPFGSVPGELFF
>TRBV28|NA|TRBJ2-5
CASSDRPQETQYF
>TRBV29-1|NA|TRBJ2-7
CSVQRDTEQYF
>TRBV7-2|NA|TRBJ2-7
CASSNTAATREQYF
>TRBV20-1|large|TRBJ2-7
CSARPETGGHYEQYF
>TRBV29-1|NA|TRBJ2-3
CSVDGDLADTDTQYF
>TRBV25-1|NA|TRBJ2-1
CASSAGQGPYNEQFF
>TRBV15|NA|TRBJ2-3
CATSRRANTDTQYF
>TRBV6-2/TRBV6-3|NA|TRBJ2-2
CASSTLSRNTGELFF
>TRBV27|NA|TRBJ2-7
CASSPGQSYEQYF
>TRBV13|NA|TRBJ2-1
CASSTLAETYNEQFF
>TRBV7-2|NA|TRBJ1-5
CASSLALAVYSNQPQHF
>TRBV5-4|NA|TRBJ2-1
CASSPERGVSYNEQFF
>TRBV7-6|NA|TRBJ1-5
CASSLWGDQPQHF
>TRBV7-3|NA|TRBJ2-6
CASSQGSGANVLTF
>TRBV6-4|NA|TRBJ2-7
CASSDEGTASEQYF
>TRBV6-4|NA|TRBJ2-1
CASSMTGSDDNEQFF
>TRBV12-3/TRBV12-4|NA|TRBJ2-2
CASTPGAGELFF
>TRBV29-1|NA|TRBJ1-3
CSVRPDRGSGNTIYF
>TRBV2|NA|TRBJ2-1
CASSEDVVSYNEQFF
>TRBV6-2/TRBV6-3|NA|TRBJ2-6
CASSYTASGTFVANVLTF
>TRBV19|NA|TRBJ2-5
CASSILAGGQETQYF
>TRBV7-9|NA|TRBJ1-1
CASSLGALGSTEAFF
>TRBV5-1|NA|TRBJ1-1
CASSLGQGRTNTEAFF
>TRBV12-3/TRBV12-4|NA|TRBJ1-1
CASSLALRVVAFF
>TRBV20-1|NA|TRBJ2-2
CSARDGFGTAENTGELFF
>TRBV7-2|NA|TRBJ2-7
CASSFGPGGNEQYF
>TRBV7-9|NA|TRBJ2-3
CASSFGGFSTDTQYF
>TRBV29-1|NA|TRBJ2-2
CSVEGTSGSTGELFF
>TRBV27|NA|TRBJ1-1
CASSIQENLLNTEAFF
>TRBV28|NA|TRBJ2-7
CASSPSGGSAGEQYF
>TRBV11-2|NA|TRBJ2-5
CASSFGLESPGTQYF
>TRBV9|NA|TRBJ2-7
CASSPTGTPTEQYF
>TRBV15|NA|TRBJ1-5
CATSRVQDSIQPQHF
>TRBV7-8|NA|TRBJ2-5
CASSLPGLRETQYF
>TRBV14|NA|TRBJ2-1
CASSQDGLVPSNEQFF
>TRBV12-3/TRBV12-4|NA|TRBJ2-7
CASSFSSRASYEQYF
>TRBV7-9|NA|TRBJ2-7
CASSPILSYEQYF
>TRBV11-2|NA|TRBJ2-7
CASSISGRYSYEQYF
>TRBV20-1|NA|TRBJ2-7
CSARDVPDYEQYF
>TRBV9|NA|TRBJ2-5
CASSVASMGTQYF
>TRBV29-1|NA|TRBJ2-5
CSVEDEGGETQYF
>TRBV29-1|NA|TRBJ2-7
CSARDETYEQYF
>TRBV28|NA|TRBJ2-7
CASSLSMGEQYF
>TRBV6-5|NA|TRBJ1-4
CASSYSRQGVKLFF
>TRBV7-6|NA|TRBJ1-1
CASVEDRGDITEAFF
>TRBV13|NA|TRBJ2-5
CASSLARAGTQYF
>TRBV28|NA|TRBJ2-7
CASSLRAGYEQYF
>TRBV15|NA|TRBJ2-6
CATSTDREGANVLTF
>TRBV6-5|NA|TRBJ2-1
CASSYQGTGHEQFF
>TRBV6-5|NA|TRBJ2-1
CASSPVALYNEQFF